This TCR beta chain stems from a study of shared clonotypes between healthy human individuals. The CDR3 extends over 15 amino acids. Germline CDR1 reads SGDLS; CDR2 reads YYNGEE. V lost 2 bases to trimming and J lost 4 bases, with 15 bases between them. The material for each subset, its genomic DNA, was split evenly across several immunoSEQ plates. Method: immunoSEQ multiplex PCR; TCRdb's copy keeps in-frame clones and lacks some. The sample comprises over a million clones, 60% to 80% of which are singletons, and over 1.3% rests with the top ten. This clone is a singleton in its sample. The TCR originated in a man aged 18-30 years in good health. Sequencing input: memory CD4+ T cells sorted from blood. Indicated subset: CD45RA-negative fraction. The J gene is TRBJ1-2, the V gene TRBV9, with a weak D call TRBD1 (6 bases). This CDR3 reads CASSVMEQGSYGYTF. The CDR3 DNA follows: TGTGCCAGCAGCGTTATGGAACAGGGTTCCTATGGCTACACCTTC.